This record looks at one T cell receptor (beta chain) sequence and its context. The CDR3 length is 13 residues. CDR1 and CDR2 (germline): SQVTM, ANQGSEA. This sample is drawn from a study of T cells expressing NK-cell markers. From its re-call of the 5' RACE reads, TCRdb lists each CDR3 protein once, without DNA. The sample spans under 500,000 distinct CDR3 sequences; the ten largest clones claim under 7.5%. This chain uses TRBV29-1 with TRBJ2-1; the TCRdb D gene call, TRBD2, has no DNA to confirm it. The sequence derives from a woman between 18 and 70 years old in good health. The sample consisted of blood T cells: a sorted CD56 or NKG2C T cell subset, CD4+ or CD8+ T cells, or bulk PBMC T cells (not recorded which). CDR3 residues: CSVVLAGYNEQFF.